Below, one TCR beta chain is given with its context. The record originates from a study of cytomegalovirus exposure and HLA in healthy donors. Study at large: Genotyping showed roughly 83% of a few hundred donors falling in the Caucasian-associated ancestry cluster.

In the PCR, 60 Vbeta and 13 Jbeta primers were used. Assay used: immunoSEQ multiplex PCR; TCRdb lists only in-frame clones, some missing. The table has over 150,000 clones, roughly three quarters seen once. The clonotype was recovered from a man aged 18 to 35 in good health and CMV-seropositive. What was sequenced was PBMCs.

CDR3 region: CASSRGDRVPEKLFF. In DNA, the CDR3 is TGCGCCAGCAGCCGGGGGGACAGAGTACCTGAAAAACTGTTTTTT. The V gene is TRBV4-1, the J gene TRBJ1-4, with 7 positions matching TRBD1. Trimming took 4 bases from V and 7 from J; bases not matched to a gene: 9. The V gene's germline CDR1 is MGHRA and CDR2 YSYEKL. The CDR3 is 15 amino acids.